The next 15 T cell receptor beta chains were all read from a single sample in a study of control samples from healthy donors and cancer patients. Libraries were prepared by immunoSEQ multiplex PCR; TCRdb keeps only in-frame clonotypes and omits some of them. The sample comprises 130,000 or so clones, 70% to 90% of which are singletons, and more than 2.5% rests with the top ten. The sequencing sample was made of blood. The receptor source for this set is a man between 45 and 60 years old in good health.

V and J are TRBV3-1 (or the pseudogene TRBV3-2) and TRBJ2-1, with 8 bases lining up with TRBD2. Losses at the gene ends were 7 bases for V and 6 bases for J; bases not matched to a gene: 8. The CDR3 contains 14 residues. CDR1 and CDR2 (germline): LGHDT, YNNKEL (reference sequence). The CDR3 DNA follows: TGTGCCAGCAAATCGGCGGGGGGATCCAATGAGCAGTTCTTC. This gives the protein CASKSAGGSNEQFF.

This clone came up a few times. The rearrangement uses TRBV6-1 and TRBJ2-5, with D unresolved. The germline V and J ends were trimmed by 2 bases and 5 bases, with 15 bases remaining between them. The CDR3 extends over 15 amino acids. Germline CDR1 is MNHNS and CDR2 is SASEGT. CDR3 sequence (DNA): TGTGCCAGCAGTGAATCCCTGTCCAAAGATGAGACCCAGTACTTC. Its protein is CASSESLSKDETQYF.

The CDR3 loop reads CASSSHSGGSYNEQFF. Written as DNA, the CDR3 is TGTGCCAGCAGTTCACATAGCGGGGGGTCCTACAATGAGCAGTTCTTC. The chain is built from TRBV28 and TRBJ2-1, with 10 bases aligning to TRBD2. This CDR3 spans 16 amino acids. Trimming removed 4 bases from V and 1 base from J; junction bases left unmatched: 4. The germline V gene encodes CDR1 MDHEN and CDR2 SYDVKM.

This sequence joins TRBV30 and TRBJ1-2; 9 bases agree with TRBD1. Germline CDR1 is GTSNPN and CDR2 is SVGIG (reference sequence). The length of the CDR3 is 15 residues. With 4 bases clipped from V and 3 bases from J, the junction kept 9 bases outside the gene matches. Here the CDR3 DNA reads TGTGCCTGGACCGTCATACAGGGGGCTGACTATGGCTACACCTTC. Translation: CAWTVIQGADYGYTF.

The chain is built from TRBV7-2 and TRBJ1-5; 8 bases align to TRBD1. The germline gives CDR1 SGHTA, CDR2 FQGNSA. V lost 3 bases, J lost 3 bases, and 7 bases stayed unmatched. This CDR3 is 16 amino acids long. CDR3 in amino acids: CASSLRPGGLNQPQHF. The CDR3 DNA sequence: TGTGCCAGCAGCTTGCGGCCAGGGGGCCTCAATCAGCCCCAGCATTTT. Complete variable domain (other parts from reference TRBV7-2 and TRBJ1-5): GAGVSQSPSNKVTEKGKDVELRCDPISGHTALYWYRQSLGQGLEFLIYFQGNSAPDKSGLPSDRFSAERTGGSVSTLTIQRTQQEDSAVYLCASSLRPGGLNQPQHFGDGTRLSIL.

J is TRBJ1-2 and V is TRBV4-2; D may be TRBD1 (6 bases). This CDR3 spans 17 amino acids. Trimming stripped 0 bases from V and 2 bases from J, with 16 bases between. The germline V gene encodes CDR1 LGHNA and CDR2 YNFKEQ. CDR3 region: CASSQDGQGKRNYGYTF. Written as DNA, the CDR3 is TGTGCCAGCAGCCAAGATGGGCAGGGGAAGAGGAACTATGGCTACACCTTC.

The chain has TRBV2 and TRBJ2-1; a weak D match, TRBD1 (5 bases). There are 15 residues in the CDR3. CDR1 is SNHLY and CDR2 is FYNNEI in the germline V gene. Trimming cost V 5 bases and J 2 bases, with 13 bases left between them. The CDR3 DNA follows: TGTGCCAGCAGTCTGACAGCAAATACCTACAATGAGCAGTTCTTC. This sequence encodes CASSLTANTYNEQFF.

The V and J genes are TRBV5-5 and TRBJ2-2, with D possibly matching TRBD2 (5 bases). In germline, CDR1 is SGHKS, CDR2 YYEKEE (reference sequence). Trimming cost V 2 bases and J 4 bases, with 15 bases left between them. The CDR3 is made up of 16 amino acids. The CDR3 DNA sequence: TGTGCCAGCAGCTTTTTTGGCGGGCCCCTCACCGGGGAGCTGTTTTTT. The encoded protein is CASSFFGGPLTGELFF.

The chain joins TRBV21-1 to TRBJ2-3; TRBD2 is the table's D call, not checked against the DNA. TRBV21-1 constitutes a pseudogene. The CDR3 has 15 amino acids. CDR3 protein: CASSKAGTRTDTQYF. The CDR3, as DNA: TGTGCCAGCAGCAAAGCAGGGACTAGAACAGATACGCAGTATTTT.

The CDR3 reads CASSFSANTGELFF. The CDR3 bases are TGTGCCAGCAGTTTTTCGGCAAACACCGGGGAGCTGTTTTTT. The J gene is TRBJ2-2, the V gene TRBV27; D is undetermined. The germline CDR1 and CDR2 sequences are MNHEY and SMNVEV (reference sequence). V was shortened by 3 bases and J by 2 bases, with 7 bases between the two germline ends. The CDR3 sequence is 14 residues long.

This clone occurred once. The chain links TRBV7-8 to TRBJ1-4; TRBD1 aligns across 8 bases. The V gene's germline CDR1 is SGHVS and CDR2 FQNEAQ. The CDR3 consists of 18 residues. Germline trimming cut 4 bases from V and 8 bases from J; bases unmatched to any gene: 18. CDR3 sequence: CASSSHRQGKDREEKLFF. CDR3 coding DNA: TGTGCCAGCAGCTCCCATCGACAGGGGAAGGATCGGGAAGAAAAACTGTTTTTT.

The V gene is TRBV28, the J gene TRBJ2-1; D ambiguous. The germline V gene has CDR1 MDHEN and CDR2 SYDVKM. The CDR3 sequence is 16 residues long. With 4 bases removed from V and 2 bases from J, the gap between germline ends came to 15 bases. CDR3 in amino acids: CASSSEQLLTYNEQFF. The DNA of the CDR3 is TGTGCCAGCAGTTCGGAGCAACTACTAACCTACAATGAGCAGTTCTTC.

The DNA for the CDR3 is TGTGCCAGCAGCTCGGGTTGGGGGTCGTATGGCTACACCTTC. Protein: CASSSGWGSYGYTF. The chain carries TRBV28 and TRBJ1-2; the D gene is possibly TRBD1 (5 bases). V was trimmed by 6 bases and J by 5 bases, leaving 16 bases between them. The length of the CDR3 is 14 residues. The germline V gene encodes CDR1 MDHEN and CDR2 SYDVKM.

V gene TRBV5-1 combines with J gene TRBJ1-1, with TRBD1 as a possible D gene (6 bases). This CDR3 is built from 14 residues. Germline CDR1 is SGHRS and CDR2 is YFSETQ. The V gene lost 3 bases and the J gene lost 4 bases, with 13 bases spanning the gap. CDR3 nucleotide sequence: TGCGCCAGCAGCTCCTTGGAGGGGGTCACTGAAGCTTTCTTT. Encoded protein: CASSSLEGVTEAFF.

V gene TRBV6-5 combines with J gene TRBJ1-2; D not resolved. The CDR3 spans 14 residues. Germline V CDR1 and CDR2: MNHEY, SVGAGI. V was clipped by 5 bases and J by 8 bases, with 18 bases between them. The CDR3 DNA reads TGTGCCAGCAGTCCGTCCGCGCTCGCCGGGGGCTACACCTTC. The encoded protein is CASSPSALAGGYTF.